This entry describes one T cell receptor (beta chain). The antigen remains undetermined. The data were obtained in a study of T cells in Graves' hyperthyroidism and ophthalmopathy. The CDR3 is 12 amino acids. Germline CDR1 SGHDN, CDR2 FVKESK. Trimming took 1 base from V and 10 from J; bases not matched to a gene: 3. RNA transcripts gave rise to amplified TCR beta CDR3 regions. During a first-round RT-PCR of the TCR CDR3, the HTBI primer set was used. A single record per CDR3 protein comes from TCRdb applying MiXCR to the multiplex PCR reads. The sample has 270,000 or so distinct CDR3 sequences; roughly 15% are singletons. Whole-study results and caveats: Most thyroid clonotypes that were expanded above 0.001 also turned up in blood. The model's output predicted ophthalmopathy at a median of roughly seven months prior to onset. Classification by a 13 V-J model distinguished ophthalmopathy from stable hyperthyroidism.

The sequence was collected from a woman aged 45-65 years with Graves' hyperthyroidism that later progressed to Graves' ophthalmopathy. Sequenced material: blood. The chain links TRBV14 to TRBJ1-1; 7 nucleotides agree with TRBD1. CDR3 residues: CASSQGRGPAFF. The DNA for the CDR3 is TGTGCCAGCAGCCAAGGTAGGGGGCCAGCTTTCTTT.